A selection of T cell receptor beta chains follows, all from one sample in a study of a mutant IDH1 vaccine in newly diagnosed glioma. These receptors' antigens are unknown. Libraries were prepared by immunoSEQ multiplex PCR; TCRdb keeps only in-frame clonotypes and omits some of them. This table has about 10,000 clones, about four fifths appearing once. The starting material was PBMCs, obtained from a glioma patient whose treatment included an IDH1 peptide vaccine. Receptors originate from a man aged 25-40 years with glioma. CDR3s include the opening cysteine and the closing phenylalanine or tryptophan. The D gene is left open where the match is weak. A row's size may be missing; if present it is once, few, many or a size class.

d_call j_call clone_size v_call cdr3_aa cdr3_nt
. TRBJ2-7 . TRBV5-1 CASSLAGNGYEQYF TGCGCCAGCAGCTTGGCGGGAAATGGTTACGAGCAGTACTTC
TRBD1 TRBJ1-2 . TRBV18 CASSPGQGVVGYTF TGTGCCAGCTCACCAGGACAGGGTGTGGTTGGCTACACCTTC
TRBD2 TRBJ2-3 . TRBV5-1 CASSLAEGLAADTQYF TGCGCCAGCAGCTTGGCCGAGGGGCTAGCGGCAGATACGCAGTATTTT
. TRBJ1-1 . TRBV7-9 CASNRDGDMNTEAFF TGTGCCAGCAACCGGGACGGTGACATGAACACTGAAGCTTTCTTT
TRBD1 TRBJ2-7 . TRBV10-2 CASGQGGAYEQYF TGCGCCAGCGGACAGGGGGGGGCCTACGAGCAGTACTTC
. TRBJ2-2 . TRBV4-2 CASGGWSNTGELFF TGTGCCAGCGGGGGCTGGTCGAACACCGGGGAGCTGTTTTTT
. TRBJ2-2 . TRBV10-1 CASSAGIGELFF TGCGCCAGCAGTGCCGGTATCGGGGAGCTGTTTTTT
TRBD1 TRBJ2-4 . TRBV19 CASSDQGAGRSKNIQYF TGTGCCAGTAGTGACCAGGGGGCAGGTCGTTCCAAAAACATTCAGTACTTC
TRBD1 TRBJ1-1 . TRBV10-2 CASSGKGATEAFF TGCGCCAGCAGTGGAAAGGGGGCCACTGAAGCTTTCTTT
. TRBJ1-1 . TRBV4-1 CASSQVEGNTEAFF TGCGCCAGCAGCCAAGTGGAAGGGAACACTGAAGCTTTCTTT
TRBD1 TRBJ1-4 . TRBV11-2 CASSPGTGMEKLFF TGTGCCAGCAGCCCCGGGACAGGGATGGAAAAACTGTTTTTT
. TRBJ1-2 few TRBV6-4 CASSPGPEYYGYTF TGTGCCAGCAGTCCCGGCCCAGAGTACTATGGCTACACCTTC
. TRBJ1-6 . TRBV7-2 CASSFSRNSPLHF TGTGCCAGCAGCTTCAGTAGGAATTCACCCCTCCACTTT
. TRBJ2-7 . TRBV6-5 CASSTPRQVRYEQYF TGTGCCAGCAGCACACCCCGACAGGTTAGGTACGAGCAGTACTTC
. TRBJ1-1 few TRBV7-9 CASSLVSGRNTEAFF TGTGCCAGCAGCTTAGTTTCAGGGAGGAACACTGAAGCTTTCTTT
. TRBJ1-4 few TRBV5-1 CASSLSQTLGGEKLFF TGCGCCAGCAGCTTAAGCCAGACCCTTGGGGGTGAAAAACTGTTTTTT
. TRBJ1-3 medium-sized TRBV30 CAWTIDGTFTWATQMNTIYF TGTGCCTGGACCATAGATGGGACATTCACGTGGGCCACGCAGATGAACACCATATATTTT
. TRBJ2-7 . TRBV18 CASSPRGTGSSYEQYF TGTGCCAGCTCACCCCGCGGTACAGGGAGCTCCTACGAGCAGTACTTC
. TRBJ2-3 . TRBV2 CASRGQELTDTQYF TGTGCCAGCAGGGGGCAGGAGTTAACAGATACGCAGTATTTT
. TRBJ1-5 . TRBV5-1 CASSLEGGQPQHF TGCGCCAGCAGCTTGGAGGGGGGTCAGCCCCAGCATTTT
. TRBJ1-2 . TRBV5-1 CASSLGGEVGYGYTF TGCGCCAGCAGCCTGGGGGGCGAAGTGGGCTATGGCTACACCTTC
. TRBJ1-3 few TRBV7-2 CASSPLGGSGNTIYF TGTGCCAGCAGCCCCCTTGGGGGGAGTGGAAACACCATATATTTT
TRBD1 TRBJ2-5 . TRBV6-7 CASSSLTGGEETQYF TGTGCCAGCAGTTCCCTGACAGGGGGCGAGGAGACCCAGTACTTC
TRBD1 TRBJ1-5 once TRBV6-6 CASRDRENQPQHF TGTGCCAGTAGGGACAGGGAAAATCAGCCCCAGCATTTT
. TRBJ2-1 . TRBV30 CAWSAGAGSYNEQFF TGTGCCTGGAGTGCGGGTGCGGGCTCCTACAATGAGCAGTTCTTC
. TRBJ2-1 . TRBV27 CASSLQGGSYNEQFF TGTGCCAGCAGTTTACAGGGTGGCTCCTACAATGAGCAGTTCTTC
TRBD2 TRBJ2-3 . TRBV19 CASSIEAGVTDTQYF TGTGCCAGTAGTATAGAAGCGGGAGTCACAGATACGCAGTATTTT
. TRBJ1-2 . TRBV5-1 CASSFGGSSNYGYTF TGCGCCAGCAGCTTTGGCGGCAGCTCTAACTATGGCTACACCTTC
TRBD2 TRBJ2-3 few TRBV6-4 CASSEKLAGVDTQYF TGTGCCAGCAGTGAAAAACTAGCGGGAGTAGATACGCAGTATTTT
. TRBJ2-7 . TRBV29-1 CSVDQGGYEQYF TGCAGCGTTGATCAGGGGGGCTACGAGCAGTACTTC
. TRBJ2-7 . TRBV25-1 CASSESRYEQYF TGTGCCAGCAGTGAATCCCGCTACGAGCAGTACTTC
TRBD2 TRBJ2-5 . TRBV27 CASTDVASGSRETQYF TGTGCCAGCACGGACGTAGCAAGCGGGAGTAGGGAGACCCAGTACTTC
. TRBJ2-5 once TRBV5-4 CASSFWDGQETQYF TGTGCCAGCAGCTTTTGGGACGGGCAAGAGACCCAGTACTTC
. TRBJ1-5 . TRBV18 CASSPSGGNQPQHF TGTGCCAGCTCACCGTCGGGAGGCAATCAGCCCCAGCATTTT
. TRBJ1-2 . TRBV5-1 CASSLDGQPNYGYTF TGCGCCAGCAGCTTGGACGGCCAACCTAACTATGGCTACACCTTC
TRBD2 TRBJ2-2 . TRBV2 CASTVQGSSGRGVGELFF TGTGCCAGCACCGTACAGGGATCGAGCGGGAGGGGGGTCGGGGAGCTGTTTTTT
. TRBJ1-1 . TRBV18 CASSQGKSTEAFF TGTGCCAGCTCACAAGGGAAATCAACTGAAGCTTTCTTT
TRBD1 TRBJ2-3 . TRBV7-9 CASSATGGSGTDTQYF TGTGCCAGCAGCGCGACAGGGGGCTCGGGCACAGATACGCAGTATTTT
. TRBJ2-2 . TRBV9 CASSVGQGFNGELFF TGTGCCAGCAGCGTAGGCCAGGGATTCAACGGGGAGCTGTTTTTT
TRBD1 TRBJ1-3 . TRBV19 CASSPAGTGPSTRNTIYF TGTGCCAGTAGTCCCGCCGGGACAGGGCCCAGTACCCGAAACACCATATATTTT
. TRBJ2-7 . TRBV5-8 CASSLFGGRISYEQYF TGTGCCAGCAGCTTGTTTGGGGGGAGGATCTCCTACGAGCAGTACTTC
TRBD1 TRBJ2-2 . TRBV5-4 CASIPPTGGSGGELFF TGTGCCAGCATACCCCCGACAGGGGGCTCTGGGGGGGAGCTGTTTTTT
TRBD1 TRBJ2-7 . TRBV30 CAWGQGAYEQYF TGTGCCTGGGGACAGGGGGCCTACGAGCAGTACTTC
TRBD1 TRBJ2-2 . TRBV4-1 CASSQTGAGELFF TGCGCCAGCAGCCAGACAGGGGCCGGGGAGCTGTTTTTT
TRBD1 TRBJ1-2 . TRBV5-4 CASSVTGAYGYTF TGTGCCAGCAGCGTGACAGGGGCCTATGGCTACACCTTC
. TRBJ1-3 . TRBV5-4 CASSPGQGRGNTIYF TGTGCCAGCAGCCCGGGGCAGGGAAGAGGAAACACCATATATTTT
TRBD2 TRBJ2-3 . TRBV29-1 CSVETSGRIGYF TGCAGCGTCGAGACTAGCGGGAGAATTGGGTATTTT
. TRBJ1-2 . TRBV6-1 CASSEIGSDGYTF TGTGCCAGCAGTGAAATAGGGTCGGATGGCTACACCTTC
. TRBJ1-1 . TRBV5-1 CASSFGGEDTEAFF TGCGCCAGCAGCTTCGGGGGCGAGGACACTGAAGCTTTCTTT
. TRBJ1-1 . TRBV11-2 CASSSPLSNTEAFF TGTGCCAGCAGCTCCCCATTGTCAAACACTGAAGCTTTCTTT
. TRBJ2-7 few TRBV4-2 CASSRRTPPYEQYF TGTGCCAGCAGCCGTCGGACCCCCCCCTACGAGCAGTACTTC
TRBD2 TRBJ2-3 . TRBV27 CASSLRLAGDTQYF TGTGCCAGCAGCCTCAGACTAGCGGGAGATACGCAGTATTTT
. TRBJ2-7 . TRBV10-3 CAISPRGGETYEQYF TGTGCCATCAGTCCAAGGGGCGGGGAAACCTACGAGCAGTACTTC
. TRBJ1-2 . TRBV14 CASSQEVILIRDGYTF TGTGCCAGCAGCCAGGAAGTGATCCTAATCAGGGATGGCTACACCTTC
TRBD1 TRBJ2-7 . TRBV29-1 CSAVQGVSYEQYF TGCAGCGCCGTACAGGGGGTTTCCTACGAGCAGTACTTC
TRBD2 TRBJ2-1 . TRBV30 CAWSVLAGGYEQFF TGTGCCTGGAGTGTACTAGCGGGAGGCTATGAGCAGTTCTTC
. TRBJ2-1 . TRBV6-5 CASSRMSSYNEQFF TGTGCCAGCAGTCGTATGAGCTCCTACAATGAGCAGTTCTTC